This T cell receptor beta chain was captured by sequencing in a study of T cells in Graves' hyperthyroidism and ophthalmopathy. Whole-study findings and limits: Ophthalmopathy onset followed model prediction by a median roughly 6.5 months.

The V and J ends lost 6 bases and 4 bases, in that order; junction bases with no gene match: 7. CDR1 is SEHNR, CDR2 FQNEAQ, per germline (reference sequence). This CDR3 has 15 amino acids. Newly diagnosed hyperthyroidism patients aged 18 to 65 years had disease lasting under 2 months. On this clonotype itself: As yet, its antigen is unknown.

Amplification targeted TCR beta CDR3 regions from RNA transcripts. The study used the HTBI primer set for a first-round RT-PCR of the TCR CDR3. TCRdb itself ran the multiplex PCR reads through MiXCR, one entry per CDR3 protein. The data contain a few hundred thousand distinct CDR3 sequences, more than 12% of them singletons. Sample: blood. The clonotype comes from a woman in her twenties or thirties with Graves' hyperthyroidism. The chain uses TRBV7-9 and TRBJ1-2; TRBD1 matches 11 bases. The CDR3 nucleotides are TGTGCCAGCAGGGAACCCGGGACAGGGGGCTATGGCTACACCTTC. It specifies CASREPGTGGYGYTF.